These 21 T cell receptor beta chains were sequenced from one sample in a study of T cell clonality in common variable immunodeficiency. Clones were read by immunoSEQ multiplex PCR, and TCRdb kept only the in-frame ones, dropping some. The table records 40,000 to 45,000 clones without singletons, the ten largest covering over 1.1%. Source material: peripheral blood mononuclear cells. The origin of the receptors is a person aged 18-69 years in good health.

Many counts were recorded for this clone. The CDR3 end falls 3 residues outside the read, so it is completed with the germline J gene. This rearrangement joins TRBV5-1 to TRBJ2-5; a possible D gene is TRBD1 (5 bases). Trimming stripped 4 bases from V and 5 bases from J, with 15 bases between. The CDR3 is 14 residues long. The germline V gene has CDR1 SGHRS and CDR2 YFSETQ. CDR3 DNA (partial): TGCGCCAGCAGCCTGGGGCGGCCCGAGGAGACC. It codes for CASSLGRPEET. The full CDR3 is CASSLGRPEETQYF.

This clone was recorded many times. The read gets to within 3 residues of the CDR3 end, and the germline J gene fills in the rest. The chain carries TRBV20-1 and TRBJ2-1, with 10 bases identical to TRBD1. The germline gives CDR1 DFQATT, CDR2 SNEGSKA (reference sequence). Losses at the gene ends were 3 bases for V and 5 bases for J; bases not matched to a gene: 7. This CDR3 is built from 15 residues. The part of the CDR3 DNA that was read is TGCAGTGCTAGGGACAGGGGGGCCTTAAACAATGAG. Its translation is CSARDRGALNNE. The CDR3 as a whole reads CSARDRGALNNEQFF.

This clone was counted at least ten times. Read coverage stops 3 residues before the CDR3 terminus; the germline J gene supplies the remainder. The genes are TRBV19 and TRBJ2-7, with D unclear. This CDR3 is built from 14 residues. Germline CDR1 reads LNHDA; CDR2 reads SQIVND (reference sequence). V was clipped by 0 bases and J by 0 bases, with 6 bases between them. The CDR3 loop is CASSIEPGSYEQYF. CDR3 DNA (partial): TGTGCCAGTAGTATAGAGCCGGGCTCCTACGAG.

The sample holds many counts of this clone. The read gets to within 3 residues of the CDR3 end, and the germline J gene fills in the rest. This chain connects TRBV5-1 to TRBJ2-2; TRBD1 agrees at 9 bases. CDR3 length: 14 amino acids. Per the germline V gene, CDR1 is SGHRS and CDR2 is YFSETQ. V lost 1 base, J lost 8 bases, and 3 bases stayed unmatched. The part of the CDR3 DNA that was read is TGCGCCAGCAGCTTGCGGACAGGGGCAGGGGAG. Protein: CASSLRTGAGE. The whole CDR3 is CASSLRTGAGELFF.

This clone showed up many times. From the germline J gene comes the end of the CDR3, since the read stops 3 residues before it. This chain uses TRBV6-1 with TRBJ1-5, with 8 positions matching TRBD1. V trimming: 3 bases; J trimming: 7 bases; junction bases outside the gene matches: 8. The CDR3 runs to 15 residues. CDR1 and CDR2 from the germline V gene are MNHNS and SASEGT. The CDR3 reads CASSDRTGKGQPQHF. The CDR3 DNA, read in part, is TGTGCCAGCAGTGATCGGACAGGGAAGGGCCAGCCC.

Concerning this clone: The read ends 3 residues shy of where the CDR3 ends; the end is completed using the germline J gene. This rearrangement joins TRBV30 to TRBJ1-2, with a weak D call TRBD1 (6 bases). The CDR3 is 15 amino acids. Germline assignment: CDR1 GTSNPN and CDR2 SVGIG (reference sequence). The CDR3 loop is CAWSDTGTILYDYTF. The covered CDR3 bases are TGTGCCTGGAGCGATACCGGGACAATTCTCTACGAC.

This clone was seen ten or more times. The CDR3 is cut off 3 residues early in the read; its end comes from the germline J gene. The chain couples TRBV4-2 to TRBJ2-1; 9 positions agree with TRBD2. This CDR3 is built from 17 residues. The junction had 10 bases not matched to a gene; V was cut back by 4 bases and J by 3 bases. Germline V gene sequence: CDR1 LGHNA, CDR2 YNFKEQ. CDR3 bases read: TGTGCCAGCAGCCCAGTGGTAGCGGGAGCTTTCTACAATGAG. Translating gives CASSPVVAGAFYNE. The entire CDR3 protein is CASSPVVAGAFYNEQFF.

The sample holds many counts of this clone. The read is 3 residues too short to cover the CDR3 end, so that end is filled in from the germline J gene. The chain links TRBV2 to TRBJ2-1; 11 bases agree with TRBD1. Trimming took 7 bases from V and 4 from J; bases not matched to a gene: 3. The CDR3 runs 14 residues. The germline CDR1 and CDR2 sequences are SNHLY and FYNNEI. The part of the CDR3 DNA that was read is TGTGCCAGCACTGGGACAGGGGGTTACAATGAG. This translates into CASTGTGGYNE. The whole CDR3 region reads CASTGTGGYNEQFF. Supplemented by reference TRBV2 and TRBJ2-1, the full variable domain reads EPEVTQTPSHQVTQMGQEVILRCVPISNHLYFYWYRQILGQKVEFLVSFYNNEISEKSEIFDDQFSVERPDGSNFTLKIRSTKLEDSAMYFCASTGTGGYNEQFFGPGTRLTVL.

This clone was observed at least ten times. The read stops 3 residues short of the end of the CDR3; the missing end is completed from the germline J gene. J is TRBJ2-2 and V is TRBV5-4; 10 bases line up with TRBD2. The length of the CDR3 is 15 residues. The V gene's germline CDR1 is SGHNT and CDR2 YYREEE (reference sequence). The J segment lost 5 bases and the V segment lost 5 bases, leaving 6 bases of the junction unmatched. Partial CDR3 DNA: TGTGCCAGCAGATCCGGGACTAGCGATACCGGGGAG. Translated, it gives CASRSGTSDTGE. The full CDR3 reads CASRSGTSDTGELFF.

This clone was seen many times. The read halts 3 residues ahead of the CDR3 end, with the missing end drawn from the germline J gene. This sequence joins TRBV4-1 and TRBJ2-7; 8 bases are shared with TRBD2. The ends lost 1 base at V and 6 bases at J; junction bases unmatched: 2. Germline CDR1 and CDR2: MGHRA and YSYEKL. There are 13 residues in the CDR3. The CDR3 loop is CASSQAGGGEQYF. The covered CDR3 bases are TGCGCCAGCAGCCAAGCGGGAGGGGGCGAG.

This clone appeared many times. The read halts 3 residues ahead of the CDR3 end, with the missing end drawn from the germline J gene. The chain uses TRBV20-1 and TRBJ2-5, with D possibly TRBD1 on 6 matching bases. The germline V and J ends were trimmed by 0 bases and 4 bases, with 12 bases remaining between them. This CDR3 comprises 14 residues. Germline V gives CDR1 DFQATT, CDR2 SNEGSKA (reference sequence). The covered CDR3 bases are TGCAGTGCTAGAGATTCGGGCAGGGGAGAGACC. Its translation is CSARDSGRGET. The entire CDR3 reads CSARDSGRGETQYF.

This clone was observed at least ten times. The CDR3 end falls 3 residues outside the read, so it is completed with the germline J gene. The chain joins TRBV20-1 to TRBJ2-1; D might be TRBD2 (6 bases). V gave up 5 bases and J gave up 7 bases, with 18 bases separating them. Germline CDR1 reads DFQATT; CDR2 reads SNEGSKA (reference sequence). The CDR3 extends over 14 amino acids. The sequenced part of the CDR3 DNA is TGCAGTGCTCTGTTCCCTAGCGCTCGAAATGAG. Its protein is CSALFPSARNE. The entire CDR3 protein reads CSALFPSARNEQFF.

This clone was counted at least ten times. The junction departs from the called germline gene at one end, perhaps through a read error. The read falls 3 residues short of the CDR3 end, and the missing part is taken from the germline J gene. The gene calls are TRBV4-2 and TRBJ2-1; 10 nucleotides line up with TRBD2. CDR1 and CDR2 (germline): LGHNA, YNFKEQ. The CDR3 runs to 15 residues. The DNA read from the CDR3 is TGCGCCAGCAGTCTCAGCGGGAGGGCCGTCAATGAG. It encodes CASSLSGRAVNE. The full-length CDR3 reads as CASSLSGRAVNEQFF.

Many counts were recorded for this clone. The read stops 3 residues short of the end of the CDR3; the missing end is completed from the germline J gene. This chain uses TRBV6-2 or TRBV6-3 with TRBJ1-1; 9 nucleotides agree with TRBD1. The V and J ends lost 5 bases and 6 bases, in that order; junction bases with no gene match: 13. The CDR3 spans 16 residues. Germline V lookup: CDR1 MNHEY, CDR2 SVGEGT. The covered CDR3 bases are TGTGCCAGCAGTACGCCCTACAGGGGGCTCAGCGCTGAA. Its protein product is CASSTPYRGLSAE. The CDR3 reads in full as CASSTPYRGLSAEAFF.

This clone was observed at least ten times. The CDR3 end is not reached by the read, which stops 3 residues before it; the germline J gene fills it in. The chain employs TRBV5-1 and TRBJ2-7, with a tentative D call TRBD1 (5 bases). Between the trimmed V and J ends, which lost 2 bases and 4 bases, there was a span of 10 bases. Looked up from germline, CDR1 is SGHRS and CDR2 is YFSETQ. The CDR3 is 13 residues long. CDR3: CASSLGREYEQYF. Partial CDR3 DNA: TGCGCCAGCAGCTTAGGCAGGGAATACGAG.

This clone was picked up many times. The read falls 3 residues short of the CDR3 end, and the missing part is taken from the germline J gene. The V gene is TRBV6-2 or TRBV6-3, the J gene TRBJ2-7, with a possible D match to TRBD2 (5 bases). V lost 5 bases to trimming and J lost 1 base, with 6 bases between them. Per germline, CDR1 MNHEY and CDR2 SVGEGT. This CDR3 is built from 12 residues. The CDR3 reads CASSSGSYEQYF. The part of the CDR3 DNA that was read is TGTGCCAGCAGTAGCGGTTCCTACGAG.

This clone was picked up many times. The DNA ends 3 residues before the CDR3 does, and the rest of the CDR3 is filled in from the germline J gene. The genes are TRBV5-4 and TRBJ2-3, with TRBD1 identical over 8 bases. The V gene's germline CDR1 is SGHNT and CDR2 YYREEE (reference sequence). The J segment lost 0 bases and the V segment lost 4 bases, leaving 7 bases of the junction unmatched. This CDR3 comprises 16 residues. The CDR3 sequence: CASSTRTGISTDTQYF. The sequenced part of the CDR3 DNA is TGTGCCAGCAGCACCAGGACAGGGATTAGCACAGATACG. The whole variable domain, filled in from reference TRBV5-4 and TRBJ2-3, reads ETGVTQSPTHLIKTRGQQVTLRCSSQSGHNTVSWYQQALGQGPQFIFQYYREEENGRGNFPPRFSGLQFPNYSSELNVNALELDDSALYLCASSTRTGISTDTQYFGPGTRLTVL.

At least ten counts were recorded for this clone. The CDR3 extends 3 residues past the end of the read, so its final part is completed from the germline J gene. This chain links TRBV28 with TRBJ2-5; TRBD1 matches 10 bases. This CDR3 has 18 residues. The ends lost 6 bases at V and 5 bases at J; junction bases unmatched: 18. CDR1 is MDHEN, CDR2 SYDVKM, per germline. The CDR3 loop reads CASREGGTGVRFGETQYF. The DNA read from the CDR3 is TGTGCCAGCAGGGAGGGCGGGACAGGGGTGAGGTTTGGGGAGACC.

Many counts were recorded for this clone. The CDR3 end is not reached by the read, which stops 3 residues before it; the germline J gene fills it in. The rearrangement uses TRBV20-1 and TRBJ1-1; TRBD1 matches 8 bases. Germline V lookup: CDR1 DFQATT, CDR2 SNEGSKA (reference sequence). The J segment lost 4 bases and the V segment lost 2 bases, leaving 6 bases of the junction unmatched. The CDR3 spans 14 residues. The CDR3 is CSARITGGGTEAFF. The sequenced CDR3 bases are TGCAGTGCTAGAATCACAGGGGGAGGCACTGAA.

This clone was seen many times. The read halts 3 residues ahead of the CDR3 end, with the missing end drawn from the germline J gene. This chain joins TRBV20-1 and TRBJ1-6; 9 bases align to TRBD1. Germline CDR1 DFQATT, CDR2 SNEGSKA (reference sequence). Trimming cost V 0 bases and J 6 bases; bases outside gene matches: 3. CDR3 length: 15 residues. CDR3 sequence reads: CSAREGQGTNSPLHF. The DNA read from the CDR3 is TGCAGTGCTAGAGAGGGACAGGGAACTAATTCACCC.

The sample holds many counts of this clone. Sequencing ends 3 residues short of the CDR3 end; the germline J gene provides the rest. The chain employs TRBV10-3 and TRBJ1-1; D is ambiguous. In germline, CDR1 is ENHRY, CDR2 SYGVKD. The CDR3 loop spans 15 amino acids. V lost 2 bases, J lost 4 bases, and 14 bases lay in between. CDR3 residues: CAISEGRAVSTEAFF. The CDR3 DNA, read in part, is TGTGCCATCAGTGAGGGGCGGGCGGTGAGCACTGAA.